The rows below give T cell receptor beta chains drawn from one sample of a study of metastatic and nonmetastatic thyroid tumors. TCRdb re-analyzed the PCR reads using MiXCR. The data show about 21,000 clones, 37% seen once. Sequencing input: tumor tissue. The receptors stem from a female donor with papillary thyroid cancer or a benign thyroid nodule (not recorded which). Some clones in this sample may be carry-over from other donors' samples. Each CDR3 is given without its conserved first and last residue. The D gene is left open where the match is weak. Not every row has a clone size; where given, it reads once, few, many or a size class.

>NA|TRBJ2-2|TRBV19|TRBD1
ASSNRGDTGELF
>NA|TRBJ2-3|TRBV20-1|TRBD2
SASHAGTSGTDTQY
>NA|TRBJ1-2|TRBV7-9|NA
ASSLGRIYGYT
>few|TRBJ2-6|TRBV6-1|NA
ASSELRLAGANVLT
>NA|TRBJ1-2|TRBV3-1|NA
ASSQEGYGYT
>few|TRBJ1-3|TRBV12-3/TRBV12-4|NA
ASTESLSGNTIY
>NA|TRBJ2-3|TRBV7-3|NA
ASSVAGSVSDTQY
>few|TRBJ1-5|TRBV11-2|NA
ASSLDWDQPQH
>once|TRBJ1-2|TRBV5-1|NA
ASSLEPRQATSNYGYT
>few|TRBJ1-2|TRBV27|TRBD1
ASSLGRFWGQGSGYT
>NA|TRBJ1-2|TRBV28|NA
ASSTNGALGVQYGYT
>once|TRBJ2-3|TRBV20-1|NA
SARDQRADTQY
>NA|TRBJ2-7|TRBV11-2|TRBD1
ASRLQGSYEQY
>NA|TRBJ1-1|TRBV12-3/TRBV12-4|NA
ASRVNFFGAF
>NA|TRBJ2-5|TRBV6-1|NA
ASRAVGETQY
>NA|TRBJ1-6|TRBV7-2|NA
ASSFQAGSGSPLH
>NA|TRBJ2-7|TRBV19|NA
ASSMGGPSPYEQY
>NA|TRBJ2-3|TRBV5-1|NA
ASSLDGRTDGPQY
>NA|TRBJ1-3|TRBV28|NA
ATLESSGNTIY
>few|TRBJ1-2|TRBV19|TRBD1
ASVGGGQGHYGYT
>NA|TRBJ1-1|TRBV20-1|NA
SASGGGTEAF
>few|TRBJ2-3|TRBV6-1|TRBD1
ASTSDREADTQY
>once|TRBJ2-3|TRBV5-1|NA
ASRYTDTQY
>NA|TRBJ1-2|TRBV18|NA
ASSPLVANGQNYGYT
>few|TRBJ1-6|TRBV6-6|TRBD1
ASSYLTGGSPLH
>NA|TRBJ2-3|TRBV7-6|NA
ASGRPGSTDTQY
>NA|TRBJ1-2|TRBV9|TRBD1
ASSETGEVFYGYT
>once|TRBJ1-4|TRBV15|NA
ATSRDFLGGPGQAEKLF
>NA|TRBJ2-2|TRBV12-3/TRBV12-4|NA
ASRATGTGELF
>NA|TRBJ1-1|TRBV6-2/TRBV6-3|NA
ASSQSENTEAF
>few|TRBJ2-3|TRBV6-1|NA
ASKRDFTDTQY
>NA|TRBJ1-2|TRBV5-1|NA
ASSAALAVGYGYT
>few|TRBJ1-2|TRBV2|NA
ASIRGWGGYT
>NA|TRBJ1-2|TRBV20-1|NA
SANHDRNYGYT
>NA|TRBJ2-7|TRBV28|TRBD2
ASSFYGLAGDYYEQY
>NA|TRBJ2-1|TRBV7-9|NA
ASSRFAGPDEQF
>NA|TRBJ1-5|TRBV18|NA
ASSGDWNQPQH
>NA|TRBJ1-5|TRBV20-1|NA
SARDPRGPTQH
>NA|TRBJ1-2|TRBV12-5|NA
ASGLGVGYGYT
>NA|TRBJ2-1|TRBV5-1|NA
ASSLRAEGYEQF
>NA|TRBJ2-1|TRBV6-5|TRBD2
ASSDSSGSYNEQF
>NA|TRBJ2-2|TRBV11-2|NA
ASSPRPLNTGELF
>NA|TRBJ2-1|TRBV10-3|NA
AISGRDGTPYNEQF
>NA|TRBJ2-7|TRBV4-3|NA
ASSPAAAGSSEQY
>few|TRBJ2-5|TRBV6-1|TRBD1
ASSLYRGQGARKTQY
>NA|TRBJ2-7|TRBV7-8|TRBD2
ASSFRLANLYEQY
>NA|TRBJ1-5|TRBV6-1|TRBD1
ASSNRGHHQPQH
>NA|TRBJ2-3|TRBV6-2/TRBV6-3|NA
ASSYSTSTDTQY